This T cell receptor (beta chain) derives from a study of response to subunit inactivated influenza vaccine. General observations from the study: Authors suggested that a seasonal influenza vaccination recruits few new T cells each time.

TCRdb redid the calling of the RT-PCR reads with MiXCR, one entry per CDR3 protein. The sample has more than 450,000 distinct CDR3 sequences; about 8% are singletons. After removal of 3 bases from V and 6 bases from J, the junction contained 6 bases not matched to a gene. CDR1 is KGHDR and CDR2 is SFDVKD in the germline V gene. The CDR3 length is 16 residues. A note on this clonotype: Its antigen is not identified.

Material: PBMCs from blood, obtained less than 25 months after vaccination. The chain employs TRBV24-1 and TRBJ2-2; the match to TRBD2 covers 10 bases. This TCR was recovered from a man in his fifties or sixties who received an inactivated influenza vaccine. Here the CDR3 reads CATSDLAGVDAGELFF. The CDR3 DNA reads as TGTGCCACCAGTGATCTAGCGGGAGTAGACGCCGGGGAGCTGTTTTTT.